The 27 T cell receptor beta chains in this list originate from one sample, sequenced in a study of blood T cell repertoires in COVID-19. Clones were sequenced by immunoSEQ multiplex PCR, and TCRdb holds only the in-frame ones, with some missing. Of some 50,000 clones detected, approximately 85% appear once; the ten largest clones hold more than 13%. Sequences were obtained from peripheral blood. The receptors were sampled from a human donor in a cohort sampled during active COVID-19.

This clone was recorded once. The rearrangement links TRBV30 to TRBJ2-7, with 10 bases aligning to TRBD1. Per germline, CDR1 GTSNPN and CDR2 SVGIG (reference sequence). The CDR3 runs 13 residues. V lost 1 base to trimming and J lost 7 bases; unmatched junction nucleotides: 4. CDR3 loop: CAWSARQGAEQYF. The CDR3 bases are TGTGCCTGGAGTGCACGACAGGGGGCTGAGCAGTACTTC.

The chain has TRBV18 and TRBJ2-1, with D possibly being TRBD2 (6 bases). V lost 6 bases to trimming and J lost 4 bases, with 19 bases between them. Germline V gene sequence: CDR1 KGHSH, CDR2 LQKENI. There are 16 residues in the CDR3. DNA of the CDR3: TGTGCCAGCTCCCCCCCCGGTAGCGGAGTTTACAATGAGCAGTTCTTC. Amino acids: CASSPPGSGVYNEQFF.

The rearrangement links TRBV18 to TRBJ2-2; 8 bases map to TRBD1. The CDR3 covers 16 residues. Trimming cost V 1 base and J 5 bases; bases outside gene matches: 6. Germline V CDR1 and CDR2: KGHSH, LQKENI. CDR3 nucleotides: TGTGCCAGCTCACCACAAGGGACAGGAACTACCGGGGAGCTGTTTTTT. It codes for CASSPQGTGTTGELFF. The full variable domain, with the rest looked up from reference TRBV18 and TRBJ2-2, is NAGVMQNPRHLVRRRGQEARLRCSPMKGHSHVYWYRQLPEEGLKFMVYLQKENIIDESGMPKERFSAEFPKEGPSILRIQQVVRGDSAAYFCASSPQGTGTTGELFFGEGSRLTVL.

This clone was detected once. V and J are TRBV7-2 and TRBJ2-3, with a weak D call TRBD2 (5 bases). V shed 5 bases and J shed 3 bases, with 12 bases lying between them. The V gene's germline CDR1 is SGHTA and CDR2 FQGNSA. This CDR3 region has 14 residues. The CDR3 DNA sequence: TGTGCCAGCAGCCCGAGGGCTGAGACAGATACGCAGTATTTT. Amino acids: CASSPRAETDTQYF.

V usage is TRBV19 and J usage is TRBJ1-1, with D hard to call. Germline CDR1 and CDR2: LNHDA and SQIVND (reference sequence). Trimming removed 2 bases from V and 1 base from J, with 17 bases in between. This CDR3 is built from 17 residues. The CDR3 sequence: CASSIQDRGRANTEAFF. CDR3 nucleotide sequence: TGTGCCAGTAGTATACAGGACCGAGGGAGGGCGAACACTGAAGCTTTCTTT.

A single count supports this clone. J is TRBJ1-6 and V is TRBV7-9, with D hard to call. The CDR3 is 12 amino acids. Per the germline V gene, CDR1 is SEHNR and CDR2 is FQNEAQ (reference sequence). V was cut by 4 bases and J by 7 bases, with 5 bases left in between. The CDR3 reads CASSSENSPLHF. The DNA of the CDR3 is TGTGCCAGCAGCTCCGAGAATTCACCCCTCCACTTT. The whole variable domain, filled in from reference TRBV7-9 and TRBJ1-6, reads DTGVSQNPRHKITKRGQNVTFRCDPISEHNRLYWYRQTLGQGPEFLTYFQNEAQLEKSRLLSDRFSAERPKGSFSTLEIQRTEQGDSAMYLCASSSENSPLHFGNGTRLTVT.

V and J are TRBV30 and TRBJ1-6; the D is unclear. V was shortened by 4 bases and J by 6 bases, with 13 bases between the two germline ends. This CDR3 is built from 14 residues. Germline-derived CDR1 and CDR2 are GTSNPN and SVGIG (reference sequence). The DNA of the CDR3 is TGTGCCTGGACTCTATCAGGTCGTAATTCACCCCTCCACTTT. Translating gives CAWTLSGRNSPLHF.

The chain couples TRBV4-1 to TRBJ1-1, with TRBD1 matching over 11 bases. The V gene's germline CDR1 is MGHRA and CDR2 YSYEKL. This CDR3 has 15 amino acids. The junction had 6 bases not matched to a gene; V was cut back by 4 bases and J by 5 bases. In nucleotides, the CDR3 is TGCGCCAGCAGCCGCGGACAGGGGGCGCGGACTGAAGCTTTCTTT. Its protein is CASSRGQGARTEAFF.

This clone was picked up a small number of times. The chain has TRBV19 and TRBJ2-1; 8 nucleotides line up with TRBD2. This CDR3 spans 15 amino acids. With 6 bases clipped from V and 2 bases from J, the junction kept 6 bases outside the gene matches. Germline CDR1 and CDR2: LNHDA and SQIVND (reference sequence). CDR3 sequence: CASSSGRWTYNEQFF. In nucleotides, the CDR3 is TGTGCCAGTAGCAGCGGGAGATGGACCTACAATGAGCAGTTCTTC.

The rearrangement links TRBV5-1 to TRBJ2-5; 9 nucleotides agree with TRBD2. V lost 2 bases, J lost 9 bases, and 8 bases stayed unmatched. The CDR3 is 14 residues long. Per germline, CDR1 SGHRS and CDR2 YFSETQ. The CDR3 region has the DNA TGCGCCAGCAGCTTACTAGCGGGCTTGGGGGCCCAGTACTTC. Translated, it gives CASSLLAGLGAQYF.

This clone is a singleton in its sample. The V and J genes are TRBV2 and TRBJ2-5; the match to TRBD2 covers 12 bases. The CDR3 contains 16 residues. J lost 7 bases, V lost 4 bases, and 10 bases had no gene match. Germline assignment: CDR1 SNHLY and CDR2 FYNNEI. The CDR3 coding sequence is TGTGCCAGCAGTGCCGGACGACTAGCGGGGGTATCGACCCAGTACTTC. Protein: CASSAGRLAGVSTQYF.

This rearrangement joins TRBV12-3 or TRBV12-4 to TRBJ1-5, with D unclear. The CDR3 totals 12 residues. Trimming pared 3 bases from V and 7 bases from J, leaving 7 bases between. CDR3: CASSLYPQPQHF. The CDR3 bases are TGTGCCAGCAGTTTGTATCCCCAGCCCCAGCATTTT.

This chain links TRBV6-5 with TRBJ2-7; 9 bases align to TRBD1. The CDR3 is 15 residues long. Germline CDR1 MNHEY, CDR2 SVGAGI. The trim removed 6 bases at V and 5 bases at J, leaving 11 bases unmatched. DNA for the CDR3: TGTGCCAGCAGCCAGGACAGGGGATCGTACCACGAGCAGTACTTC. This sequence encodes CASSQDRGSYHEQYF.

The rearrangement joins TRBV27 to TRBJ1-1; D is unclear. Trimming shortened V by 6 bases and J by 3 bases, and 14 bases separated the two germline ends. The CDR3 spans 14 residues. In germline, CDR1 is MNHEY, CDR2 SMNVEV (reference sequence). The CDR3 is CASSRGGPYTEAFF. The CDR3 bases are TGTGCCAGCAGCCGTGGAGGGCCCTACACTGAAGCTTTCTTT.

CDR3 DNA: TGTGCCAGCAGTTCGGACAGGGGTAATTCACCCCTCCACTTT. Translation gives CASSSDRGNSPLHF. The chain carries TRBV13 and TRBJ1-6; 9 bases align to TRBD1. The CDR3 extends over 14 amino acids. Per the germline V gene, CDR1 is PRHDT and CDR2 is FYEKMQ (reference sequence). The trim removed 6 bases at V and 6 bases at J, leaving 3 bases unmatched.

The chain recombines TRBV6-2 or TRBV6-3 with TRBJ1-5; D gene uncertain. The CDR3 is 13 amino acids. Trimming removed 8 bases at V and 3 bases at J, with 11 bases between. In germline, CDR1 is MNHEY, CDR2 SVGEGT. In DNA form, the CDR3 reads TGTGCCAGCGGCCCGCGGCCCAATCAGCCCCAGCATTTT. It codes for CASGPRPNQPQHF.

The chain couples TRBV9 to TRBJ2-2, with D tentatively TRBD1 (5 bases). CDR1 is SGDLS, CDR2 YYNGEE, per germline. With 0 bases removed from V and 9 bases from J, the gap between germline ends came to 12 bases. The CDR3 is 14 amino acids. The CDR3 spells CASSVDDSPRELFF. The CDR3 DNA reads TGTGCCAGCAGCGTAGATGACAGCCCCCGGGAGCTGTTTTTT.

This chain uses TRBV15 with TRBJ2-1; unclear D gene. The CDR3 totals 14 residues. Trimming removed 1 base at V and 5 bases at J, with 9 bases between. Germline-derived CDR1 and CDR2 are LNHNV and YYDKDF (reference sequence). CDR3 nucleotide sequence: TGTGCCACCAGCAGAGCCAGACTTAACAATGAGCAGTTCTTC. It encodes CATSRARLNNEQFF. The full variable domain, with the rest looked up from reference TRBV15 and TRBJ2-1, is DAMVIQNPRYQVTQFGKPVTLSCSQTLNHNVMYWYQQKSSQAPKLLFHYYDKDFNNEADTPDNFQSRRPNTSFCFLDIRSPGLGDTAMYLCATSRARLNNEQFFGPGTRLTVL.

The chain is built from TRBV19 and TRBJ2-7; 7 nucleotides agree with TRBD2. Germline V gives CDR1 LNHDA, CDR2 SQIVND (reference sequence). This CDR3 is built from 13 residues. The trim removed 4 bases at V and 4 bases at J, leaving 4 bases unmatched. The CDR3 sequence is CASSKDGGYEQYF. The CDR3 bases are TGTGCCAGTAGTAAAGACGGGGGGTACGAGCAGTACTTC.

The CDR3: CASSLDRGDSPLHF. The DNA of the CDR3 is TGTGCCAGCAGCCTAGACAGGGGGGATTCACCCCTCCACTTT. The rearrangement uses TRBV13 and TRBJ1-6, with 9 bases aligning to TRBD1. Trimming removed 5 bases from V and 8 bases from J; junction bases left unmatched: 4. CDR1 and CDR2 (germline): PRHDT, FYEKMQ (reference sequence). The CDR3 sequence is 14 residues long.

CDR3 amino acids: CASSLDWRELDTQYF. The DNA for the CDR3 is TGCGCCAGCAGCTTGGATTGGCGGGAGTTAGATACGCAGTATTTT. This rearrangement joins TRBV5-1 to TRBJ2-3; TRBD2 matches at 7 bases. CDR3 length: 15 amino acids. With 0 bases clipped from V and 5 bases from J, the junction kept 6 bases outside the gene matches. Germline V lookup: CDR1 SGHRS, CDR2 YFSETQ.

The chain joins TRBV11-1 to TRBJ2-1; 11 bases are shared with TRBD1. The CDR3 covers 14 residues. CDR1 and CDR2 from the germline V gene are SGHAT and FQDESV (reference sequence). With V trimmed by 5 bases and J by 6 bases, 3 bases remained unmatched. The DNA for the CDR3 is TGTGCCAGCAGCGGACAGGGGGCTTTCAATGAGCAGTTCTTC. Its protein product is CASSGQGAFNEQFF.

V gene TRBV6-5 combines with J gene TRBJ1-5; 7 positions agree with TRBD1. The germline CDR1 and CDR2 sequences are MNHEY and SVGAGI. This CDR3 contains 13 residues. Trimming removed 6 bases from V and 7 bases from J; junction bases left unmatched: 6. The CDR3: CASSTGEEQPQHF. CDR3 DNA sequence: TGTGCCAGCAGCACAGGGGAGGAGCAGCCCCAGCATTTT.

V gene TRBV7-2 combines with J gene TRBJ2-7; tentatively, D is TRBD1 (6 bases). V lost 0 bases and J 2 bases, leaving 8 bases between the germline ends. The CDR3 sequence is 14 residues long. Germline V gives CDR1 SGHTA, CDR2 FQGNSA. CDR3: CASSLAAGAYEQYF. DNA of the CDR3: TGTGCCAGCAGCTTAGCGGCAGGGGCCTACGAGCAGTACTTC.

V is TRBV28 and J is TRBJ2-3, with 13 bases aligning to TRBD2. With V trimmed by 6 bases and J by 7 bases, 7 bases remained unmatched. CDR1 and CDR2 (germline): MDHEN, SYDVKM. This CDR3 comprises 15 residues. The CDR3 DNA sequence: TGTGCCAGCAGCCTGACTAGCGGGGGGCAACATACGCAGTATTTT. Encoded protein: CASSLTSGGQHTQYF.

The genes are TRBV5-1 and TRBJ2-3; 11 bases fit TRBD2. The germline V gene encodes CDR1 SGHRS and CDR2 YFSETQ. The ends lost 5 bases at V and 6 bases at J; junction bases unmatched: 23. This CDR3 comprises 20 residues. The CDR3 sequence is CASSSPGLAGGGHPQDTQYF. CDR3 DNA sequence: TGCGCCAGCAGTTCCCCGGGGCTAGCGGGAGGAGGCCACCCGCAGGATACGCAGTATTTT. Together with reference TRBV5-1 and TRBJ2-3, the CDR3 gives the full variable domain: KAGVTQTPRYLIKTRGQQVTLSCSPISGHRSVSWYQQTPGQGLQFLFEYFSETQRNKGNFPGRFSGRQFSNSRSEMNVSTLELGDSALYLCASSSPGLAGGGHPQDTQYFGPGTRLTVL.

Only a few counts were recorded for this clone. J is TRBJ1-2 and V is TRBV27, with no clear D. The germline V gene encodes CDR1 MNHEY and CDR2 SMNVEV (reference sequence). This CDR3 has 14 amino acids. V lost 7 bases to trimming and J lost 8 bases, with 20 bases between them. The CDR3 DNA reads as TGTGCCAGCACAAAAACCGGGAGAATGGACGGCTACACCTTC. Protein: CASTKTGRMDGYTF.